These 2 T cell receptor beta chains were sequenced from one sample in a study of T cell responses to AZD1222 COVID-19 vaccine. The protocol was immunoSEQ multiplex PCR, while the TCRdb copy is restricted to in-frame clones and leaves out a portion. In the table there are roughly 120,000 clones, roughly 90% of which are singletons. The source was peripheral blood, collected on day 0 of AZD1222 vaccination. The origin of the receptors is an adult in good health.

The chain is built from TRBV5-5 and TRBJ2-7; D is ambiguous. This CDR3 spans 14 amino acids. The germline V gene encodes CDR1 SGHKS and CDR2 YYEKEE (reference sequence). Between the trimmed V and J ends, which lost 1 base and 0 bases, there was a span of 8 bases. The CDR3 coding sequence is TGTGCCAGCAGCTTGCTCAGCAGCTCCTACGAGCAGTACTTC. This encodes CASSLLSSSYEQYF.

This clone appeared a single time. Here the CDR3 reads CARGFYEQYF. The DNA for the CDR3 is TGTGCCAGGGGCTTCTACGAGCAGTACTTC. V and J are TRBV6-5 and TRBJ2-7; D uncertain. V was clipped by 9 bases and J by 3 bases, with 6 bases between them. The germline V gene encodes CDR1 MNHEY and CDR2 SVGAGI. The CDR3 totals 10 residues.